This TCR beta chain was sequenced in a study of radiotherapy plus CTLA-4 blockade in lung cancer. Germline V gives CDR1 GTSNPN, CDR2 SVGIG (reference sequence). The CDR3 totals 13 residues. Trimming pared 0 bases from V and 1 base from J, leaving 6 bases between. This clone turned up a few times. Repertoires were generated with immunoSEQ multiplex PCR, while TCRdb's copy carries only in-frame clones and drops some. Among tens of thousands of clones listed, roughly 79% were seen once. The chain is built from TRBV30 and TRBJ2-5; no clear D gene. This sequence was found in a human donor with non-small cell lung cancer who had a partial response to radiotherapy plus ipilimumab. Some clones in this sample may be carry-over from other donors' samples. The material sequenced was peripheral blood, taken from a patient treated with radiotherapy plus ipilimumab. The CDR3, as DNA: TGTGCCTGGAGTGTACTGTCCCAAGAGACCCAGTACTTC. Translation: CAWSVLSQETQYF.